Sequencing of this T cell receptor (beta chain) was carried out in a study of T cell responses to AZD1222 COVID-19 vaccine. Sequencing was performed with immunoSEQ multiplex PCR; in TCRdb, only in-frame clones are kept and a portion is missing. The table includes 150,000 to 200,000 clones, approximately 87% detected once. The CDR3 runs 13 residues. Germline V gene lookup returns CDR1 MDHEN and CDR2 SYDVKM. The V gene lost 10 bases and the J gene lost 1 base, with 13 bases spanning the gap. The receptor was isolated from an adult in good health. This specimen was peripheral blood, taken on day 0 of MenACWY control vaccination. This chain joins TRBV28 and TRBJ1-1, with D uncertain. The CDR3 loop is CATESLWNTEAFF. For the CDR3, the DNA is TGTGCCACCGAATCCCTATGGAACACTGAAGCTTTCTTT.